This T cell receptor beta chain was sequenced in a study of regulatory and conventional T cells in RAG deficiency. Germline V gene lookup returns CDR1 SGHRS and CDR2 YFSETQ. V lost 1 base and J 4 bases, leaving 9 bases between the germline ends. CDR3 length: 14 residues. Points on this clone: The antigen remains unidentified.

The sorted regulatory T cells were CD4+, CD25-high and CD127-low, with genomic DNA sequenced. General study findings and limits: Patient subsets had shorter CDR3s; Omenn Treg-Tconv overlap exceeded 85%.

The table came from immunoSEQ multiplex PCR; TCRdb's copy has only in-frame clones and leaves some out. The sample lists over 7,000 clones, under 95% occurring once. These data are also associated with another study on regulatory T cells. That paper adds: Amplification used 52 TRBV primers and 13 TRBJ primers. Skewed V and J usage and few unique V-J pairs marked patient repertoires, most in Tregs.

The TCR originated in a human donor in good health. The chain couples TRBV5-1 to TRBJ2-1; unclear D gene. Sequencing input: CD127- CD25+ CD4+ Tregs sorted from blood. The CDR3 DNA sequence: TGCGCCAGCAGCTTGCTGCTAGTTTACAATGAGCAGTTCTTC. It specifies CASSLLLVYNEQFF.